This T cell receptor (beta chain) was retrieved from a study of beta chain features in type 1 diabetes. Overall study findings and caveats: Insertions were fewer and deletions more numerous at VDJ junctions in type 1 diabetes patients. Moderately but significantly shorter TCRB CDR3s were found in Type 1 diabetes patients in all four CD4+ subsets.

The CDR3 loop spans 14 amino acids. Germline V gene sequence: CDR1 MNHNS, CDR2 SASEGT. The V gene lost 5 bases and the J gene lost 6 bases, with 14 bases spanning the gap. Purities in excess of 98% were seen in all sorted populations. On this clone itself: Antigen: not known.

All of the isolated RNA was reverse transcribed, so expressed TCRB transcripts were sequenced. TCRdb's copy holds only in-frame clones and misses some; the assay was immunoSEQ multiplex PCR. The table shows 150,000 or so clones, with 40% to 55% occurring only once. The chain couples TRBV6-1 to TRBJ1-5, with D perhaps matching TRBD1 (5 bases). This clonotype was obtained from a young man in good health. Sequences were obtained from Tregs from blood. CDR3 loop: CASSSWGDSQPQHF. As DNA, the CDR3 is TGTGCCAGCAGTTCCTGGGGGGATAGTCAGCCCCAGCATTTT.